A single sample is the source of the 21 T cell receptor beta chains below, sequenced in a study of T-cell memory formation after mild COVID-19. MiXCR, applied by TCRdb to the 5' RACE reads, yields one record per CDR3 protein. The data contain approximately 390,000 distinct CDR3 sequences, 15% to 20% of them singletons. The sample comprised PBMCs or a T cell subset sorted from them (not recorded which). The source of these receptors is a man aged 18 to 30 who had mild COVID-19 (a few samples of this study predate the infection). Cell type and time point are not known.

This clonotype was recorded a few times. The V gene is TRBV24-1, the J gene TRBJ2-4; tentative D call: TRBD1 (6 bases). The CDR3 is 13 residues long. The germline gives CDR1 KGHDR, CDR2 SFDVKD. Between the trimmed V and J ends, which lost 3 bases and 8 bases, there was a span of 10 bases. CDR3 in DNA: TGTGCCACCAGTGATGGGCACAGGGACATTCAGTACTTC. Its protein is CATSDGHRDIQYF.

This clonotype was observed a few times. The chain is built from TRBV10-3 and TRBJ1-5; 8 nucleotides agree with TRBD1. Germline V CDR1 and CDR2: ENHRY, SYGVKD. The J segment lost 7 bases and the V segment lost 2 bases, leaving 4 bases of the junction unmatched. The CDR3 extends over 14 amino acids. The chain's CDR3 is CAISERTGRQPQHF. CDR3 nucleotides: TGTGCCATCAGTGAGAGGACAGGGCGACAGCCCCAGCATTTT.

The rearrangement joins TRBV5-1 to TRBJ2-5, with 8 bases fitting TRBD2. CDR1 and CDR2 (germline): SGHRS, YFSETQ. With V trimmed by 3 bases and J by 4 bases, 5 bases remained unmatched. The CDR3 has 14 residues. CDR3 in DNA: TGCGCCAGCAGCTGGACTAGCTCGAGAGAGACCCAGTACTTC. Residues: CASSWTSSRETQYF.

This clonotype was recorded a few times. The CDR3 spells CASSARTGGNYSNQPQHF. CDR3 nucleotide sequence: TGTGCCAGCAGCGCAAGGACAGGGGGAAATTATAGCAATCAGCCCCAGCATTTT. The chain has TRBV12-3 or TRBV12-4 and TRBJ1-5, with 10 bases identical to TRBD1. After removal of 6 bases from V and 0 bases from J, the junction contained 11 bases not matched to a gene. This CDR3 contains 18 residues.

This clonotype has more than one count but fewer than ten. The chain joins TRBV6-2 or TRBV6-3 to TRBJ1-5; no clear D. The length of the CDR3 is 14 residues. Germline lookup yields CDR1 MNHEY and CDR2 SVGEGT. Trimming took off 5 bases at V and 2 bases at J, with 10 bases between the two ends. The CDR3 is CASSGLPGNQPQHF. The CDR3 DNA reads TGTGCCAGCAGTGGCCTACCTGGCAATCAGCCCCAGCATTTT.

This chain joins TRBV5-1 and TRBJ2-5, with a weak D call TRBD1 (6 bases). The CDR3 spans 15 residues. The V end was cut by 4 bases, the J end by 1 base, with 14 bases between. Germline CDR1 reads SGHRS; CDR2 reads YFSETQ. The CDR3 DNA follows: TGCGCCAGCAGCCCGTCCGGACAGCTCCAAGAGACCCAGTACTTC. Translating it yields CASSPSGQLQETQYF.

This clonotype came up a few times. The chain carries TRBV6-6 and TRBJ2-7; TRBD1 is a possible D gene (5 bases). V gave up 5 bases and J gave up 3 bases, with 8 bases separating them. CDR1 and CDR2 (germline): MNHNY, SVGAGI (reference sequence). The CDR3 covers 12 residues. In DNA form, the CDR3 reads TGTGCCAGCAGTCAGGGATTCTACGAGCAGTACGTC. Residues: CASSQGFYEQYV.

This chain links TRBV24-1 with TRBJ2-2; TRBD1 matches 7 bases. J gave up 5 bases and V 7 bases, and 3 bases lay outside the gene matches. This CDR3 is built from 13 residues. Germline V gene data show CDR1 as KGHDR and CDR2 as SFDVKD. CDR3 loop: CATREQGTGELFF. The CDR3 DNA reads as TGTGCCACCAGGGAACAGGGGACCGGGGAGCTGTTTTTT.

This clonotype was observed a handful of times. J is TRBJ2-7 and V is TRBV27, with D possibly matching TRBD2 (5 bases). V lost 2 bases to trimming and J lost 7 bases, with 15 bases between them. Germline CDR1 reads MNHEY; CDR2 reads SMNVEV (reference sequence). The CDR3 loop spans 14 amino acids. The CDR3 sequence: CASSLDPGTKEQYF. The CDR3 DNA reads TGTGCCAGCAGTTTAGATCCGGGAACGAAGGAGCAGTACTTC.

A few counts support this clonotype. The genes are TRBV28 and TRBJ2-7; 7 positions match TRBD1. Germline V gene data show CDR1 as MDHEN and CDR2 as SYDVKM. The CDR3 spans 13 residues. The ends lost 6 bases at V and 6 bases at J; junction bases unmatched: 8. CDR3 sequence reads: CASSSGQAGEQYV. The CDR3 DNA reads TGTGCCAGCAGCTCCGGACAGGCCGGCGAGCAGTACGTC.

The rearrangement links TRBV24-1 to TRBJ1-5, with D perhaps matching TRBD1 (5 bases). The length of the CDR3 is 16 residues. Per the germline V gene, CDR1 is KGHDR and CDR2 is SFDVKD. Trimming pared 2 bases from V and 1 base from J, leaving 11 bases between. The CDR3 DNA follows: TGTGCCACCAGTGATTCGAGAAGGGGAAGCAATCAGCCCCAGCATTTT. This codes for CATSDSRRGSNQPQHF.

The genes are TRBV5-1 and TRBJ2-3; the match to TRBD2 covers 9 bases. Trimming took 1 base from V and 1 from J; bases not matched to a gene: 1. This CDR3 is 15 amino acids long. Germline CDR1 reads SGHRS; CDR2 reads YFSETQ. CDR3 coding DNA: TGCGCCAGCAGCTTGCCTAGCGGGGGCACAGATACGCAGTATTTT. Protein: CASSLPSGGTDTQYF.

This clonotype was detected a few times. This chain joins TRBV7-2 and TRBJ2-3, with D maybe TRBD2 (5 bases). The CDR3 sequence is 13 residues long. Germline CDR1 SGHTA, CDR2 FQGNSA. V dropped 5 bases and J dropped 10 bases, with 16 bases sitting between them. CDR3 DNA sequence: TGTGCCAGCAGCCCGCGGGCGGATCGGGCGCAGTATTTT. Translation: CASSPRADRAQYF.

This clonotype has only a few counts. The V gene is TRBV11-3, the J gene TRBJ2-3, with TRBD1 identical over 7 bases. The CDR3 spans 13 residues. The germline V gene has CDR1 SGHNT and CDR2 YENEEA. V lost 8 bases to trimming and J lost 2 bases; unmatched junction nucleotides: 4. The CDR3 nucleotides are TGTGCCAGCGGCCAGGGGGTCACAGATACGCAGTATTTT. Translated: CASGQGVTDTQYF. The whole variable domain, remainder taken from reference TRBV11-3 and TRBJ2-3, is EAGVVQSPRYKIIEKKQPVAFWCNPISGHNTLYWYLQNLGQGPELLIRYENEEAVDDSQLPKDRFSAERLKGVDSTLKIQPAELGDSAVYLCASGQGVTDTQYFGPGTRLTVL.

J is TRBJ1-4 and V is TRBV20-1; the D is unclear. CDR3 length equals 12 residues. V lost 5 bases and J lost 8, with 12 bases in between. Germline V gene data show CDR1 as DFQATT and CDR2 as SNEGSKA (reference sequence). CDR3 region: CSAGRVGEKLFF. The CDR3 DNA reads TGCAGTGCTGGCCGGGTTGGGGAAAAACTGTTTTTT.

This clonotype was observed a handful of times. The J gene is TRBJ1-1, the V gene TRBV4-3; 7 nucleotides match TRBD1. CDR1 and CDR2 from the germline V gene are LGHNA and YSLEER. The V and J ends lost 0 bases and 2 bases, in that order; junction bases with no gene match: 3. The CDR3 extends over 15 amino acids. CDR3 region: CASSQDSGGNTEAFF. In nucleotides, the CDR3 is TGCGCCAGCAGCCAAGATTCAGGGGGAAACACTGAAGCTTTCTTT.

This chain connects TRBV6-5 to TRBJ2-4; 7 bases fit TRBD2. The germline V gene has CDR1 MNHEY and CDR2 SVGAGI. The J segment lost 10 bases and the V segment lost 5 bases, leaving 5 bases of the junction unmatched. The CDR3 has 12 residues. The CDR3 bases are TGTGCCAGCAGTGCGCGGGGGAGGATTCAGTACTTC. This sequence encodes CASSARGRIQYF.

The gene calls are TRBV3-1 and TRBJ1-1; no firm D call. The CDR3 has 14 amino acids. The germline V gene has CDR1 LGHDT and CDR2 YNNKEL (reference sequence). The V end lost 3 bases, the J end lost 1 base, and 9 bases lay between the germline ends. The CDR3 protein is CASSHLGRNTEAFF. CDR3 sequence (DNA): TGTGCCAGCAGCCACCTGGGCAGGAACACTGAAGCTTTCTTT.

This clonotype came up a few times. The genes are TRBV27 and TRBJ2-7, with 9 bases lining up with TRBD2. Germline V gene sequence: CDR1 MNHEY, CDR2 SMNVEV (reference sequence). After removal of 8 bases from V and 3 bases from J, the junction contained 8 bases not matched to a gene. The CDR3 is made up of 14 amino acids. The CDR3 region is CASAVAGGIYEQYF. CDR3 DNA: TGTGCCAGCGCCGTGGCGGGGGGGATCTACGAGCAGTACTTC.

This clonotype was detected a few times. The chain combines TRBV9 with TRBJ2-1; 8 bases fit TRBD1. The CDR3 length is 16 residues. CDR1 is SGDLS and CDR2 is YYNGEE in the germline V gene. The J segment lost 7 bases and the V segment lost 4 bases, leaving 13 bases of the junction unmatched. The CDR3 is CASSFRGGTGVNEQFF. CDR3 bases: TGTGCCAGCAGCTTTAGAGGCGGGACAGGTGTGAATGAGCAGTTCTTC.

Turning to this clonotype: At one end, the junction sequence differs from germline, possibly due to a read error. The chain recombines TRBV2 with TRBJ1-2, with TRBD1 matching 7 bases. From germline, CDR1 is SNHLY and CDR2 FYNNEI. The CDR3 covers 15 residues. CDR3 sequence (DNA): TGTGCCAGCAGTGAAGCGATGGTGGGAGGGGGCGGATCCTCCTTC. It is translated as CASSEAMVGGGGSSF.